A single sample gave rise to the 7 T cell receptor beta chains below, sequenced in a study of T cell repertoires in cytomegalovirus infection. These receptors' targets are unknown. One entry per CDR3 protein, called by TCRdb with MiXCR from the reads. The profile shows around 750,000 distinct CDR3 sequences, about 30% of them singletons. The sequences come from cultured CD8+ T cells from PBMCs, collected from culture after CMV antigen stimulation. The receptors derive from a human donor in good health (CMV status not recorded). Some clones in this sample may be carry-over from other donors' samples.

V usage is TRBV19 and J usage is TRBJ1-1; no firm D call. This CDR3 spans 14 amino acids. Germline V CDR1 and CDR2: LNHDA, SQIVND (reference sequence). Trimming left V 1 base short and J 5 bases short, with 11 bases between. The CDR3 bases are TGTGCCAGTAGTATAGCCTCAGACTGGACTGAAGCTTTCTTT. Translation gives CASSIASDWTEAFF.

This clonotype was seen a handful of times. The chain links TRBV2 to TRBJ2-1; the D gene is possibly TRBD2 (5 bases). V lost 7 bases to trimming and J lost 9 bases, with 10 bases between them. CDR1 is SNHLY and CDR2 is FYNNEI in the germline V gene. This CDR3 region has 11 residues. The CDR3 sequence: CASTPGIEQFF. The CDR3, as DNA: TGTGCCAGCACCCCCGGGATTGAGCAGTTCTTC.

This clonotype has a count of ten or more. The rearrangement uses TRBV7-6 and TRBJ1-4, with 9 positions matching TRBD1. The V and J ends lost 5 bases and 7 bases, in that order; junction bases with no gene match: 11. CDR3 length: 16 amino acids. Germline CDR1 and CDR2: SGHVS and FNYEAQ. In nucleotides, the CDR3 is TGTGCCAGCAGCCGCGACAGGGGGGGGTTTAGTGAAAAACTGTTTTTT. Translating gives CASSRDRGGFSEKLFF.

This clonotype has at least ten counts. The chain carries TRBV5-5 and TRBJ2-2; TRBD1 is a possible D gene (5 bases). V lost 0 bases, J lost 2 bases, and 8 bases lay in between. Germline lookup yields CDR1 SGHKS and CDR2 YYEKEE (reference sequence). The CDR3 consists of 15 residues. The DNA for the CDR3 is TGTGCCAGCAGCTTGGTGGGGCAAAACACCGGGGAGCTGTTTTTT. This encodes CASSLVGQNTGELFF.

In this sample, this clonotype turned up a few times. The DNA of the CDR3 is TGTGCCAGCAGCTTACGGCGGTCCACGCCAGATACGCAGTATTTT. Residues: CASSLRRSTPDTQYF. The rearrangement joins TRBV11-1 to TRBJ2-3; D gene ambiguous. V shed 2 bases and J shed 4 bases, with 13 bases lying between them. Germline V CDR1 and CDR2: SGHAT, FQDESV (reference sequence). The CDR3 extends over 15 amino acids.

Many counts were recorded for this clonotype. This sequence joins TRBV7-2 and TRBJ2-1, with TRBD2 matching over 8 bases. The CDR3 contains 16 residues. With 3 bases clipped from V and 4 bases from J, the junction kept 8 bases outside the gene matches. CDR1 and CDR2 from the germline V gene are SGHTA and FQGNSA. The CDR3 region is CASSFRLAGAYNEQFF. Written as DNA, the CDR3 is TGTGCCAGCAGCTTCCGGCTAGCGGGTGCTTACAATGAGCAGTTCTTC.

This chain links TRBV5-1 with TRBJ2-1; maybe TRBD1 (6 bases). V was clipped by 0 bases and J by 9 bases, with 22 bases between them. Per germline, CDR1 SGHRS and CDR2 YFSETQ. This CDR3 spans 17 amino acids. The CDR3 loop reads CASSLGPDRGDGSEQFF. Written as DNA, the CDR3 is TGCGCCAGCAGCTTGGGACCGGACAGAGGGGACGGCAGTGAGCAGTTCTTC.